Presented here are 13 T cell receptor beta chains from one specimen sequenced in a study of post-analysis software for immune sequencing data. Their recognized antigens are unknown. Overall study findings and caveats: Higher frequency in patients than in controls was seen for roughly 5 TRBV segments, with TRBV5-6, TRBV5-1 and TRBV20-1 among them.

Prepared TCR beta cDNA libraries contained unique molecular identifiers. TCRdb re-derived calls from the PCR reads in MiXCR, one entry per CDR3 protein. This sample has about 190,000 distinct CDR3 sequences; 25% to 35% occur once, and the top ten carry roughly 3.4%. The specimen was blood. The receptors here all came from a girl younger than 18 with multiple sclerosis.

This chain links TRBV11-3 with TRBJ2-5, with TRBD1 as a possible D gene (6 bases). V lost 5 bases to trimming and J lost 5 bases, with 12 bases between them. The CDR3 runs 13 residues. CDR1 is SGHNT and CDR2 is YENEEA in the germline V gene. CDR3 DNA sequence: TGTGCCAGCAGCCCACAGGGTGGGGAGACCCAGTACTTC. Its protein is CASSPQGGETQYF.

A note on this clonotype: Sequence at one end of the junction differs from germline and may be a read error. This rearrangement joins TRBV6-6 to TRBJ1-1; maybe TRBD1 (5 bases). Germline lookup yields CDR1 MNHNY and CDR2 SVGAGI (reference sequence). The length of the CDR3 is 15 residues. The CDR3 DNA reads TGTGCCAACAGTTACGGGGGGACCCTCAACACTGAAGCTTTCTTT. Encoded protein: CANSYGGTLNTEAFF.

This clonotype was picked up many times. CDR3 in amino acids: CSARGPAGAYEQYF. The CDR3 DNA follows: TGCAGTGCTAGAGGTCCAGCGGGGGCCTACGAGCAGTACTTC. The J gene is TRBJ2-7, the V gene TRBV20-1; 8 nucleotides line up with TRBD2. The V gene's germline CDR1 is DFQATT and CDR2 SNEGSKA (reference sequence). Trimming cost V 1 base and J 2 bases; bases outside gene matches: 4. CDR3 size: 14 residues.

A note on this clonotype: At one end the junction does not follow the germline gene, possibly because of a read error. The V call is TRBV4-2, the J call TRBJ2-7, with D possibly being TRBD1 or TRBD2 (6 bases each). In germline, CDR1 is LGHNA, CDR2 YNFKEQ. The CDR3 length is 18 residues. Written as DNA, the CDR3 is TGTACCAGCAGCCAAGATTGGACGGCTGGGGGGCCCTCCGACGAGCAGGACTTC. It codes for CTSSQDWTAGGPSDEQDF.

The gene calls are TRBV6-1 and TRBJ1-5; D is unresolved. The V gene lost 3 bases and the J gene lost 6 bases, with 18 bases spanning the gap. The CDR3 runs to 16 residues. Germline CDR1 reads MNHNS; CDR2 reads SASEGT. Here the CDR3 reads CASSDAFSGGGQPQHF. CDR3 DNA sequence: TGTGCCAGCAGTGACGCGTTCTCGGGTGGTGGTCAGCCCCAGCATTTT.

In this sample, this clonotype turned up many times. The chain has TRBV20-1 and TRBJ2-7, with D unresolved. This CDR3 comprises 15 residues. Germline V gene data show CDR1 as DFQATT and CDR2 as SNEGSKA (reference sequence). V shed 0 bases and J shed 2 bases, with 14 bases lying between them. CDR3 bases: TGCAGTGCTAGAGAGCCTATTCTATCCACCTACGAGCAGTACTTC. Protein sequence: CSAREPILSTYEQYF.

This chain uses TRBV5-1 with TRBJ2-3, with 13 bases lining up with TRBD2. The CDR3 contains 16 residues. J gave up 4 bases and V 3 bases, and 5 bases lay outside the gene matches. CDR1 and CDR2 from the germline V gene are SGHRS and YFSETQ. The CDR3, as DNA: TGCGCCAGCAGCTCGGGACTAGCGGGGAGGGCAGATACGCAGTATTTT. It yields the protein CASSSGLAGRADTQYF.

This clonotype was recorded at least ten times. The chain uses TRBV5-1 and TRBJ2-1, with a possible D match to TRBD1 (5 bases). This CDR3 has 16 residues. V lost 0 bases and J lost 0, with 10 bases in between. The germline gives CDR1 SGHRS, CDR2 YFSETQ. The chain's CDR3 is CASSLGGDSSYNEQFF. CDR3 in DNA: TGCGCCAGCAGCTTGGGGGGCGACAGCTCCTACAATGAGCAGTTCTTC.

V gene TRBV5-1 combines with J gene TRBJ2-1, with 10 nucleotides matching TRBD2. Trimming removed 5 bases from V and 5 bases from J; junction bases left unmatched: 7. CDR1 and CDR2 from the germline V gene are SGHRS and YFSETQ. This CDR3 is built from 15 residues. CDR3 region: CASSPGTSDHNEQFF. The CDR3 DNA follows: TGCGCCAGCAGTCCCGGGACTAGCGACCACAATGAGCAGTTCTTC.

At least ten counts were recorded for this clonotype. A junction boundary mismatches the germline segment, possibly from a read error. V and J are TRBV7-7 and TRBJ2-7, with D uncertain. The CDR3 is made up of 13 amino acids. Germline V gene data show CDR1 as SSHAT and CDR2 as FNYEAQ (reference sequence). The CDR3 is CASSSTLASEQYF. As DNA, the CDR3 is TGTGCTAGCAGCTCCACCCTTGCGAGCGAGCAGTACTTC. The whole variable domain, remainder taken from reference TRBV7-7 and TRBJ2-7, is GAGVSQSPRYKVTKRGQDVTLRCDPISSHATLYWYQQALGQGPEFLTYFNYEAQPDKSGLPSDRFSAERPEGSISTLTIQRTEQRDSAMYRCASSSTLASEQYFGPGTRLTVT.

In the case of this clonotype: A much larger clone sits a single nucleotide away, making a read error possible. V gene TRBV10-3 combines with J gene TRBJ2-7; 13 bases line up with TRBD2. This CDR3 comprises 15 residues. The germline V gene encodes CDR1 ENHRY and CDR2 SYGVKD. This CDR3 is CAVGGGLAGEYGQYF. The CDR3 bases are TGTGCCGTTGGAGGTGGACTAGCGGGAGAATACGGGCAGTACTTC.

Regarding this clonotype: A read error may produce the germline difference seen at one junction end. The chain employs TRBV12-3 or TRBV12-4 and TRBJ2-3; the D gene could be TRBD1 or TRBD2 (6 bases each). This CDR3 has 16 residues. DNA for the CDR3: TGTGCCAGCAGCCTAGACGGGGGCCCGAGAGCAGATGCGCAATATTTT. Translated, it gives CASSLDGGPRADAQYF.

The V gene is TRBV29-1, the J gene TRBJ2-5; TRBD1 aligns across 10 bases. Per the germline V gene, CDR1 is SQVTM and CDR2 is ANQGSEA. After removal of 7 bases from V and 4 bases from J, the junction contained 9 bases not matched to a gene. This CDR3 is 14 amino acids long. The CDR3 nucleotides are TGCAGCGCCGGGACAGGGGTTATCGGAGAGACCCAGTACTTC. Its protein is CSAGTGVIGETQYF.